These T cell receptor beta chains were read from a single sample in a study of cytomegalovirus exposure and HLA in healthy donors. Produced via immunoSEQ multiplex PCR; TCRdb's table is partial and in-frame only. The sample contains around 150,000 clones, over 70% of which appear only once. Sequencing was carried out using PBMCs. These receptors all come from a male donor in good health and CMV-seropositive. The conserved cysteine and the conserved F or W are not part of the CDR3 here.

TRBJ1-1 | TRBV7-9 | ASSAGTGTEAF
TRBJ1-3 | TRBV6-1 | ASRLDYSGNTIY
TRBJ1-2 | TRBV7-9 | ASSLGRVDGYT
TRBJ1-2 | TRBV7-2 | ASSLDRGHGYT
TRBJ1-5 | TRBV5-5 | ASSLDIPVNQPQH
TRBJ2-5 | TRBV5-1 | ASSPGQQETQY
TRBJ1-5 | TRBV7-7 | ASSLGGDRGDNQPQH
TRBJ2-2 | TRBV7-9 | SSSLASEELF
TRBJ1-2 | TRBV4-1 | ASSQDLDRETVYT
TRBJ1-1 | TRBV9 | ASSVRGDGGTEAF
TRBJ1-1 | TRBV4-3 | ASSQDFILRAEAF
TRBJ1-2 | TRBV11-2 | ASRADRADGYT
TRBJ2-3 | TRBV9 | ASSAIGEGAPERGISTDTQY
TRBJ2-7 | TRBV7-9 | ASSLGRYEQY
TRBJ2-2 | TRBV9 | ASGSSRTGTSILSNTGELF
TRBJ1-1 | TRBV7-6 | ASSPQGRNTEAF
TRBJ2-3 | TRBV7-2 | ASSVRLAGGNTQY
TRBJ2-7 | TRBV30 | AWNQQGWDYEQY
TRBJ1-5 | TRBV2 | ASNQANQPQH
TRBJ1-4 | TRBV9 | ASSSQGAPGEKLF
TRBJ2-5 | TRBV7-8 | ASSLRQGVRTQY
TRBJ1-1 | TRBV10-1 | ASSDAQGMNTEAF
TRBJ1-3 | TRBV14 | ASSQHSFGRAGNTIY
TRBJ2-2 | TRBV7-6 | ASSLAESKTGELF
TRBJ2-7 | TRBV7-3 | ASSSSGASEQY
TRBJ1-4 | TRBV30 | AWSQGQGISEKLF
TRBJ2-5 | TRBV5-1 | ASSFGRGSPETQY
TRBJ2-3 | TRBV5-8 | ASSLVGTGATDTQY
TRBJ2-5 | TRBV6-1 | ASSDGGRGGGETQY
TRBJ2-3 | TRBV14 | ASSPLTGLSTDTQY
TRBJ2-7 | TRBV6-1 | ASSDGEGGGYEQY
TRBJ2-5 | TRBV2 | ASSSTLADQETQY
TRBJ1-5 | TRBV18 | ASSITSQQGAGPQH
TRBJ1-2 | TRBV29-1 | SVEDLRLVYGYT
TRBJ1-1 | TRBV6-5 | ASSYSRARTEAF
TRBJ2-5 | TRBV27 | ASKRTGARETQY
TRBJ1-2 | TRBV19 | ASSAPGQGYGYT
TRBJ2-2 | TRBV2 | ASSDTTGELF
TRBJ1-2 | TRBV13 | ASSLRDRVGYT
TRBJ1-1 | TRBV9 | ASSVGEGPGTEAF
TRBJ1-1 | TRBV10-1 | ASQGQDYTEAF
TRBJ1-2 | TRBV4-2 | ASSQAPTGDYGYT
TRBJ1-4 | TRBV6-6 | ASNPPGQGHEKLF
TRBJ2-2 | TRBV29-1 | SVSGTSNTGELF
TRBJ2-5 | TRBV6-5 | ASSYSAVAETQY
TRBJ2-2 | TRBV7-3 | ASSPSGQGAGTGELF
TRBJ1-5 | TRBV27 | ASSEAEARGQPQH
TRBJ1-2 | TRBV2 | ASSLGGYGYT
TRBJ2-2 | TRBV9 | ASSAPTGWHTGELF
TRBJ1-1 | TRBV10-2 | ASGGQTNTEAF
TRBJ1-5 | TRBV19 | ASSTYDGGQPQH
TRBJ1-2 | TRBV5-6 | ASSLRGGWHYGYT
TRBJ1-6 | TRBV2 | ASSEGTGISPLH
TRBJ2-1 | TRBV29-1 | SVQDSGTGLYNEQF
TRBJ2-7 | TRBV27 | ASSPGTGGHEQY